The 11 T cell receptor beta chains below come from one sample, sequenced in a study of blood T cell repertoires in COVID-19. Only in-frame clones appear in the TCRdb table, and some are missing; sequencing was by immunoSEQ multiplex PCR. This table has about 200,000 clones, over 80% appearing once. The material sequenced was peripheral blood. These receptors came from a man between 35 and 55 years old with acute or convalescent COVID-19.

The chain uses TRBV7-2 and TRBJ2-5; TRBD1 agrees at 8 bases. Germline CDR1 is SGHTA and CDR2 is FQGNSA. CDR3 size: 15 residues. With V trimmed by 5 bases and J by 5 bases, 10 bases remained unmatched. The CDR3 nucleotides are TGTGCCAGCAGCGCACAAGGACAGGGAGTGGAGACCCAGTACTTC. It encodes CASSAQGQGVETQYF.

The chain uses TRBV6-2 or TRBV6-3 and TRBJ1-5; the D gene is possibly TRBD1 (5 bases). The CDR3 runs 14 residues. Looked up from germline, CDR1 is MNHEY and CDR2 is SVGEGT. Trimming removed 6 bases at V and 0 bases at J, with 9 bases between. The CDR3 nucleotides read TGTGCCAGCAGCTTACAGGTTAGCAATCAGCCCCAGCATTTT. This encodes CASSLQVSNQPQHF.

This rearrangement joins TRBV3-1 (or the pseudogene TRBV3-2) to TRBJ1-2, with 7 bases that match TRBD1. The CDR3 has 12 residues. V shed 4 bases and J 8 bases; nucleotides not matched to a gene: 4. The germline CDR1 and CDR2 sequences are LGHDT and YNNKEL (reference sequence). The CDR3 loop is CASSPDRKGYTF. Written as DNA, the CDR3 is TGTGCCAGCAGCCCGGACAGGAAGGGCTACACCTTC.

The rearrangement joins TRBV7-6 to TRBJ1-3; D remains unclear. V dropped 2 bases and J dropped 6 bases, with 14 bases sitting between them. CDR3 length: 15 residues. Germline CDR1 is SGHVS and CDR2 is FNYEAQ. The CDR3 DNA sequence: TGTGCCAGCAGCTTAACCGGACTGGCTCCAAACACCATATATTTT. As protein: CASSLTGLAPNTIYF.

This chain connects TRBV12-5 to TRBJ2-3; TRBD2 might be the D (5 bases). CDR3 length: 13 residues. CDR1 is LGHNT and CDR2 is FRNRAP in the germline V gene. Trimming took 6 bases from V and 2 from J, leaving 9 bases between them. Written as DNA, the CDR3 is TGTGCTAGTGGCCCGGACTTCACAGATACGCAGTATTTT. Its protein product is CASGPDFTDTQYF. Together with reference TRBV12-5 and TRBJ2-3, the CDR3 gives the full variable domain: DARVTQTPRHKVTEMGQEVTMRCQPILGHNTVFWYRQTMMQGLELLAYFRNRAPLDDSGMPKDRFSAEMPDATLATLKIQPSEPRDSAVYFCASGPDFTDTQYFGPGTRLTVL.

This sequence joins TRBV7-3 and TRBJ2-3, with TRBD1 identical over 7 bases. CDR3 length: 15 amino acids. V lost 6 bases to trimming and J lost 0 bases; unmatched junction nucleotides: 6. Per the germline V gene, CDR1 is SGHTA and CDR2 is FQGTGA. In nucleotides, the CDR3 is TGTGCCAGCAGTAATACAGGGGACAGCACAGATACGCAGTATTTT. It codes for CASSNTGDSTDTQYF.

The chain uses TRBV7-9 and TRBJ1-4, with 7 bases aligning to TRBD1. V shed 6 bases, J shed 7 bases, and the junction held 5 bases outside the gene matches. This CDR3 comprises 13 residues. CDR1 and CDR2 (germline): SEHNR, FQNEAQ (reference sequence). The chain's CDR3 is CASSSDRSEKLFF. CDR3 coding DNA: TGTGCCAGCAGTTCGGACAGGAGTGAAAAACTGTTTTTT. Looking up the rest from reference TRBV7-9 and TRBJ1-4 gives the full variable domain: DTGVSQNPRHKITKRGQNVTFRCDPISEHNRLYWYRQTLGQGPEFLTYFQNEAQLEKSRLLSDRFSAERPKGSFSTLEIQRTEQGDSAMYLCASSSDRSEKLFFGSGTQLSVL.

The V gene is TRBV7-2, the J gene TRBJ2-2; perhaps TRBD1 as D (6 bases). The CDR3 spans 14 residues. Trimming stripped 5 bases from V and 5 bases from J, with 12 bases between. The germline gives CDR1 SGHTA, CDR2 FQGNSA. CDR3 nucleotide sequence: TGTGCCAGCAGCCCTAACAGGGTTACCGGGGAGCTGTTTTTT. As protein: CASSPNRVTGELFF.

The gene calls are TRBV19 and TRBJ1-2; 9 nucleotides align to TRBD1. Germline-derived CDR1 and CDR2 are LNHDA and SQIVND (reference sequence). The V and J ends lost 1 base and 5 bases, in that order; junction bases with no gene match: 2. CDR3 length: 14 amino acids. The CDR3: CASSIAGQGYGYTF. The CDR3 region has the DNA TGTGCCAGTAGTATAGCAGGACAGGGGTATGGCTACACCTTC.

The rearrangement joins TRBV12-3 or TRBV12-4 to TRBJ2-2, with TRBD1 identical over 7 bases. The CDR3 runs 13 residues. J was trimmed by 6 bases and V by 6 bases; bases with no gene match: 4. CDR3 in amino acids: CASSSTGSGELFF. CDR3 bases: TGTGCCAGCAGCTCGACAGGGTCCGGGGAGCTGTTTTTT.

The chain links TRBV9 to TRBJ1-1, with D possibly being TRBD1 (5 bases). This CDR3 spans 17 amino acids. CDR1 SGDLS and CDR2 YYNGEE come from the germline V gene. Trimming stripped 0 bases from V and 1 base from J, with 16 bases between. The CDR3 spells CASSVGLLGRANTEAFF. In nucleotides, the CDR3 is TGTGCCAGCAGCGTAGGCCTCTTGGGCAGGGCGAACACTGAAGCTTTCTTT. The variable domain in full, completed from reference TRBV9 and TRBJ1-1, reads DSGVTQTPKHLITATGQRVTLRCSPRSGDLSVYWYQQSLDQGLQFLIQYYNGEERAKGNILERFSAQQFPDLHSELNLSSLELGDSALYFCASSVGLLGRANTEAFFGQGTRLTVV.